This entry is about one TCR beta chain. PCR involved 60 Vbeta and 13 Jbeta primers. Produced via immunoSEQ multiplex PCR; TCRdb's table is partial and in-frame only. Its table lists around 140,000 clones. This sample is part of a study of cytomegalovirus exposure and HLA in healthy donors. This clonotype was sampled from a woman aged 40 to 50 in good health and CMV-seronegative. The sample was PBMCs.

The CDR3 nucleotides read TGTGCCAGCAGCTTGATGAGATCAGGGAGGAATTCACCCCTCCACTTT. Its translation is CASSLMRSGRNSPLHF. This sequence joins TRBV11-2 and TRBJ1-6, with a weak D call TRBD1 (5 bases). Germline-derived CDR1 and CDR2 are SGHAT and FQNNGV. The ends were cut back, 3 bases at V and 7 bases at J, with 16 bases in the middle. This CDR3 spans 16 amino acids.